The 30 T cell receptor beta chains below all came from one sample that was sequenced in a study of blood T cell repertoires in COVID-19. TCRdb's table, derived via immunoSEQ multiplex PCR, lists solely in-frame clones and lacks some. Of about 210,000 clones detected, 65% to 90% appear once; the ten largest clones hold approximately 2.4%. The sequenced sample was peripheral blood. The receptors come from a man aged 40-50 years who had recovered from COVID-19.

The J gene is TRBJ1-1, the V gene TRBV11-2; 7 nucleotides match TRBD1. Germline V CDR1 and CDR2: SGHAT, FQNNGV. J gave up 1 base and V 4 bases, and 6 bases lay outside the gene matches. CDR3 length: 15 residues. In nucleotides, the CDR3 is TGTGCCAGCAGCTCGGGCGGGACAGCGAACACTGAAGCTTTCTTT. Its translation: CASSSGGTANTEAFF.

The rearrangement uses TRBV6-5 and TRBJ1-3, with 9 bases lining up with TRBD1. Germline assignment: CDR1 MNHEY and CDR2 SVGAGI. V shed 5 bases and J 8 bases; nucleotides not matched to a gene: 4. The CDR3 is 13 amino acids. The CDR3 sequence is CASSPRQGDTIYF. The CDR3 DNA sequence: TGTGCCAGCAGTCCCCGACAGGGGGACACCATATATTTT.

The chain links TRBV7-6 to TRBJ1-2; no definite D call. CDR1 is SGHVS and CDR2 is FNYEAQ in the germline V gene. CDR3 size: 13 residues. Trimming pared 5 bases from V and 7 bases from J, leaving 14 bases between. The CDR3 nucleotides are TGTGCCAGCAGCAAGGAAGGTGGCGGTGGCTACACCTTC. It encodes CASSKEGGGGYTF.

V gene TRBV21-1 combines with J gene TRBJ1-5; the table names TRBD1, a call not compared with the DNA. TRBV21-1 is deemed a pseudogene. The CDR3 sequence is 17 residues long. The CDR3 spells CASSKMWGDREDQPQHF. DNA of the CDR3: TGTGCCAGCAGCAAAATGTGGGGGGACAGGGAGGATCAGCCCCAGCATTTT.

This rearrangement joins TRBV5-1 to TRBJ2-1, with a tentative D call TRBD2 (6 bases). Germline CDR1 SGHRS, CDR2 YFSETQ. This CDR3 is 16 amino acids long. The V end lost 3 bases, the J end lost 6 bases, and 19 bases lay between the germline ends. CDR3 DNA: TGCGCCAGCAGCTCGCTTTCGCGGGGCCCATCCAATGAGCAGTTCTTC. This codes for CASSSLSRGPSNEQFF.

CDR3 protein: CASGLESSPLHF. CDR3 nucleotides: TGTGCTAGTGGTTTGGAGAGTTCACCCCTCCACTTT. V and J are TRBV12-5 and TRBJ1-6; D is uncertain. The CDR3 runs 12 residues. CDR1 is LGHNT and CDR2 is FRNRAP in the germline V gene. Trimming stripped 1 base from V and 9 bases from J, with 4 bases between.

This clone is a singleton in its sample. V usage is TRBV9 and J usage is TRBJ2-1, with D uncertain. The CDR3 consists of 13 residues. The germline CDR1 and CDR2 sequences are SGDLS and YYNGEE. Between the trimmed V and J ends, which lost 10 bases and 6 bases, there was a span of 17 bases. As DNA, the CDR3 is TGTGCCTCTCCGGCTAGAGAAGGCAATGAGCAGTTCTTC. It encodes CASPAREGNEQFF.

This chain links TRBV11-3 with TRBJ1-3; D gene ambiguous. Trimming removed 3 bases at V and 0 bases at J, with 9 bases between. Germline V gene sequence: CDR1 SGHNT, CDR2 YENEEA. The CDR3 has 15 amino acids. In DNA, the CDR3 is TGTGCCAGCAGCTTTAGCAGATCCTCTGGAAACACCATATATTTT. Protein: CASSFSRSSGNTIYF.

The CDR3 region is CASSQDRRNTGELFF. In nucleotides, the CDR3 is TGCGCCAGCAGCCAAGATAGGAGGAACACCGGGGAGCTGTTTTTT. The chain combines TRBV4-1 with TRBJ2-2, with D unclear. The ends were cut back, 0 bases at V and 1 base at J, with 6 bases in the middle. The CDR3 covers 15 residues. Germline CDR1 is MGHRA and CDR2 is YSYEKL.

The chain carries TRBV5-1 and TRBJ1-2; no clear D. CDR3 length equals 15 residues. Trimming stripped 1 base from V and 4 bases from J, with 14 bases between. CDR1 SGHRS and CDR2 YFSETQ come from the germline V gene. The CDR3 protein is CASSLNPTRGYGYTF. CDR3 nucleotide sequence: TGCGCCAGCAGCTTGAATCCGACGCGGGGCTATGGCTACACCTTC.

This clone has only a few counts. The chain links TRBV6-4 to TRBJ2-5; 12 positions agree with TRBD2. Trimming took 5 bases from V and 5 from J; bases not matched to a gene: 6. Germline loops: CDR1 MRHNA, CDR2 SNTAGT. This CDR3 contains 15 residues. The CDR3 is CASSRLAGAGETQYF. CDR3 coding DNA: TGTGCCAGCAGTCGACTAGCGGGGGCAGGGGAGACCCAGTACTTC.

The chain has TRBV10-3 and TRBJ1-4; D might be TRBD1 (6 bases). CDR1 and CDR2 from the germline V gene are ENHRY and SYGVKD. CDR3 size: 14 residues. Trimming pared 3 bases from V and 5 bases from J, leaving 10 bases between. CDR3 loop: CAISDDRSNEKLFF. For the CDR3, the DNA is TGTGCCATCAGTGATGACAGGTCCAATGAAAAACTGTTTTTT.

The chain combines TRBV5-1 with TRBJ2-7; weak D call: TRBD2 (7 bases). The CDR3 has 15 amino acids. CDR1 SGHRS and CDR2 YFSETQ come from the germline V gene. V shed 3 bases and J shed 4 bases, with 17 bases lying between them. The chain's CDR3 is CASSSGEGQGYEQYF. For the CDR3, the DNA is TGCGCCAGCAGCTCCGGGGAGGGCCAGGGGTACGAGCAGTACTTC. The full variable domain, with the rest looked up from reference TRBV5-1 and TRBJ2-7, is KAGVTQTPRYLIKTRGQQVTLSCSPISGHRSVSWYQQTPGQGLQFLFEYFSETQRNKGNFPGRFSGRQFSNSRSEMNVSTLELGDSALYLCASSSGEGQGYEQYFGPGTRLTVT.

The rearrangement links TRBV6-1 to TRBJ1-2, with 7 bases matching TRBD1. The CDR3 length is 15 residues. The germline CDR1 and CDR2 sequences are MNHNS and SASEGT. J lost 2 bases, V lost 6 bases, and 9 bases had no gene match. The CDR3 region is CASRPGQVENYGYTF. As DNA, the CDR3 is TGTGCCAGCAGACCCGGACAGGTCGAAAACTATGGCTACACCTTC.

This clone was observed a single time. This chain connects TRBV2 to TRBJ1-1, with TRBD1 identical over 10 bases. Germline V gene lookup returns CDR1 SNHLY and CDR2 FYNNEI. The CDR3 extends over 14 amino acids. J lost 11 bases, V lost 5 bases, and 11 bases had no gene match. The CDR3 sequence: CASSTDRGRVSAFF. The CDR3, as DNA: TGTGCCAGCAGTACCGACAGGGGGCGCGTTTCGGCTTTCTTT. Using reference TRBV2 and TRBJ1-1 for the parts outside the CDR3, the full variable domain is EPEVTQTPSHQVTQMGQEVILRCVPISNHLYFYWYRQILGQKVEFLVSFYNNEISEKSEIFDDQFSVERPDGSNFTLKIRSTKLEDSAMYFCASSTDRGRVSAFFGQGTRLTVV.

V is TRBV7-8 and J is TRBJ1-2; D is perhaps TRBD1 (5 bases). The V end lost 0 bases, the J end lost 7 bases, and 12 bases lay between the germline ends. Germline CDR1 SGHVS, CDR2 FQNEAQ. This CDR3 contains 14 residues. CDR3 DNA sequence: TGTGCCAGCAGCTTAGCCGCCAGGGAATCTGGCTACACCTTC. Residues: CASSLAARESGYTF.

As concerns this clone: Other nucleotide sequences from this sample produce the same CDR3. The chain recombines TRBV29-1 with TRBJ1-1; tentatively, D is TRBD1 (5 bases). The V end lost 5 bases, the J end lost 1 base, and 5 bases lay between the germline ends. The CDR3 runs to 11 residues. Germline V gene lookup returns CDR1 SQVTM and CDR2 ANQGSEA. The CDR3 protein is CSVRGNTEAFF. CDR3 nucleotide sequence: TGCAGCGTTAGGGGGAACACTGAAGCTTTCTTT.

V gene TRBV5-5 combines with J gene TRBJ2-3; the D is unclear. CDR3 length: 13 amino acids. V dropped 4 bases and J dropped 2 bases, with 8 bases sitting between them. Germline V CDR1 and CDR2: SGHKS, YYEKEE (reference sequence). In nucleotides, the CDR3 is TGTGCCAGCAGCCATGAGGCCACAGATACGCAGTATTTT. Translation gives CASSHEATDTQYF.

V and J are TRBV7-2 and TRBJ2-3; D uncertain. This CDR3 spans 12 amino acids. Deletions cut 1 base from V and 11 bases from J, with 10 bases between. Germline lookup yields CDR1 SGHTA and CDR2 FQGNSA. Here the CDR3 reads CASSLDGDGQYF. DNA of the CDR3: TGTGCCAGCAGCTTAGACGGTGATGGGCAGTATTTT.

V is TRBV19 and J is TRBJ1-3; TRBD1 is a possible D gene (5 bases). V shed 7 bases and J shed 2 bases, with 15 bases lying between them. CDR3 length equals 15 residues. The germline CDR1 and CDR2 sequences are LNHDA and SQIVND (reference sequence). In DNA form, the CDR3 reads TGTGCCAGTATCCAAACAGGTCACCCTGGAAACACCATATATTTT. It encodes CASIQTGHPGNTIYF.

This chain links TRBV12-5 with TRBJ2-7, with TRBD2 identical over 12 bases. Germline V lookup: CDR1 LGHNT, CDR2 FRNRAP. After removal of 3 bases from V and 1 base from J, the junction contained 1 base not matched to a gene. The CDR3 length is 15 residues. DNA of the CDR3: TGTGCTAGTGGTTTCGGACTAGCGGGATCCTACGAGCAGTACTTC. Amino acid sequence: CASGFGLAGSYEQYF.

The J gene is TRBJ1-2, the V gene TRBV9, with D perhaps TRBD1 (6 bases). V was clipped by 3 bases and J by 2 bases, with 26 bases between them. Germline V gene sequence: CDR1 SGDLS, CDR2 YYNGEE. CDR3 length: 19 residues. The CDR3 nucleotides are TGTGCCAGCAGCGGAGGATTGAGGCAGGGGACTATAACGAACTATGGCTACACCTTC. Translated, it gives CASSGGLRQGTITNYGYTF.

The genes are TRBV6-5 and TRBJ2-2; the D gene is possibly TRBD1 (5 bases). CDR3 length: 15 residues. Germline assignment: CDR1 MNHEY and CDR2 SVGAGI. Between the trimmed V and J ends, which lost 10 bases and 2 bases, there was a span of 17 bases. The CDR3 region is CAIRGSTLNTGELFF. CDR3 bases: TGTGCCATTAGGGGATCTACCCTTAACACCGGGGAGCTGTTTTTT.

The CDR3 region is CASSFLTQGMGGELFF. For the CDR3, the DNA is TGTGCCAGCAGCTTTCTTACACAGGGTATGGGCGGGGAGCTGTTTTTT. This rearrangement joins TRBV11-2 to TRBJ2-2, with a tentative D call TRBD1 (6 bases). The germline V gene has CDR1 SGHAT and CDR2 FQNNGV. V was cut by 3 bases and J by 7 bases, with 18 bases left in between. The CDR3 has 16 residues.

The chain links TRBV27 to TRBJ2-7; no firm D call. There are 14 residues in the CDR3. With 7 bases removed from V and 1 base from J, the gap between germline ends came to 14 bases. CDR1 is MNHEY, CDR2 SMNVEV, per germline (reference sequence). Here the CDR3 DNA reads TGTGCCAGCAATTCCCTCAGAGGTTCCTACGAGCAGTACTTC. Translation gives CASNSLRGSYEQYF.

V and J are TRBV2 and TRBJ2-1; the D is unclear. V was cut by 5 bases and J by 4 bases, with 6 bases left in between. Germline lookup yields CDR1 SNHLY and CDR2 FYNNEI. CDR3 length equals 12 residues. In DNA form, the CDR3 reads TGTGCCAGCAGTTACAGTTACAATGAGCAGTTCTTC. Its translation: CASSYSYNEQFF.

The V and J genes are TRBV30 and TRBJ1-4; no firm D call. This CDR3 region has 13 residues. V lost 5 bases and J 7 bases, leaving 14 bases between the germline ends. Looked up from germline, CDR1 is GTSNPN and CDR2 is SVGIG (reference sequence). The DNA for the CDR3 is TGTGCCTGGGGTCGAGGGAGCGGTGAAAAACTGTTTTTT. This gives the protein CAWGRGSGEKLFF.

The V gene is TRBV29-1, the J gene TRBJ2-3; TRBD2 might be the D (5 bases). The CDR3 is 12 residues long. Germline CDR1 SQVTM, CDR2 ANQGSEA. With 6 bases removed from V and 5 bases from J, the gap between germline ends came to 12 bases. The CDR3 loop is CSVPGTGDTQYF. In DNA form, the CDR3 reads TGCAGCGTCCCGGGAACGGGAGATACGCAGTATTTT.

The rearrangement joins TRBV27 to TRBJ2-3; 7 nucleotides match TRBD1. Germline values: CDR1 MNHEY, CDR2 SMNVEV (reference sequence). The trim removed 3 bases at V and 9 bases at J, leaving 9 bases unmatched. This CDR3 region has 14 residues. CDR3 residues: CASSFRSGQETQYF. The CDR3 DNA reads TGTGCCAGCAGTTTCCGCTCCGGACAGGAGACGCAGTATTTT.

This clone was counted many times. The V call is TRBV7-9, the J call TRBJ2-3; 10 bases map to TRBD2. CDR1 and CDR2 (germline): SEHNR, FQNEAQ (reference sequence). V trimming: 5 bases; J trimming: 2 bases; junction bases outside the gene matches: 7. The CDR3 runs 16 residues. In DNA, the CDR3 is TGTGCCAGCAGCCTCTTAGCGGGAGGTTTCACAGATACGCAGTATTTT. As protein: CASSLLAGGFTDTQYF. The variable domain in full, with the rest retrieved from reference TRBV7-9 and TRBJ2-3, is DTGVSQNPRHKITKRGQNVTFRCDPISEHNRLYWYRQTLGQGPEFLTYFQNEAQLEKSRLLSDRFSAERPKGSFSTLEIQRTEQGDSAMYLCASSLLAGGFTDTQYFGPGTRLTVL.